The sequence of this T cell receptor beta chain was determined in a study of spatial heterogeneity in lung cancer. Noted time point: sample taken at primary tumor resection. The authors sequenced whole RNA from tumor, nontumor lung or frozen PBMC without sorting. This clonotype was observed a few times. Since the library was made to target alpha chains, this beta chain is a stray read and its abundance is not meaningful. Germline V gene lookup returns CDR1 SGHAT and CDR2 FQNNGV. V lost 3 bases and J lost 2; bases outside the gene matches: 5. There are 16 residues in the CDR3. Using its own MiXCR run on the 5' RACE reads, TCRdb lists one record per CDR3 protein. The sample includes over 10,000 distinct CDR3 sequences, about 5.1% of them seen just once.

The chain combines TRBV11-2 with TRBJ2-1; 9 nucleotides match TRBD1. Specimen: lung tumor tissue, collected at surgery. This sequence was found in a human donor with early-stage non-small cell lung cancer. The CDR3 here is CASSFGTGRPYNEQFF. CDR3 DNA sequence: TGTGCCAGCAGCTTCGGGACAGGGCGTCCCTACAATGAGCAGTTCTTC.